Listed below are T cell receptor beta chains from one sample, sequenced in a study of T cell repertoires in cytomegalovirus infection. Each CDR3 protein gets one entry after TCRdb re-called the reads with MiXCR. The data contain under 850,000 distinct CDR3 sequences, 35% of them singletons. The specimen was PBMCs. These receptors originate from a human donor in good health (CMV status not recorded). Some clones in this sample may be carry-over from other donors' samples. CDR3s include the opening cysteine and the closing phenylalanine or tryptophan. Each record gives: CDR3 protein, J gene, V gene, D gene. A D gene is named only where the DNA matches it firmly.

CDR3aa: CASRTMDRELHEQFF; j_gene: TRBJ2-1; v_gene: TRBV6-8; d_gene: TRBD1
CDR3aa: CSAPRDREGGAFF; j_gene: TRBJ1-1; v_gene: TRBV20-1; d_gene: TRBD1
CDR3aa: CASRGMYSNQPQHF; j_gene: TRBJ1-5; v_gene: TRBV12-3/TRBV12-4; d_gene: NA
CDR3aa: CASSSPTGGTSNYGYTF; j_gene: TRBJ1-2; v_gene: TRBV7-6; d_gene: TRBD1
CDR3aa: CASSTRTGGSNQPQHF; j_gene: TRBJ1-5; v_gene: TRBV12-3/TRBV12-4; d_gene: TRBD1
CDR3aa: CSVGMVGTEAFF; j_gene: TRBJ1-1; v_gene: TRBV29-1; d_gene: NA
CDR3aa: CASSLGQGTGYTF; j_gene: TRBJ1-2; v_gene: TRBV7-8; d_gene: TRBD1
CDR3aa: CSVGSGDTNSGNTIYF; j_gene: TRBJ1-3; v_gene: TRBV29-1; d_gene: NA
CDR3aa: CATRKGNQPQHF; j_gene: TRBJ1-5; v_gene: TRBV15; d_gene: NA
CDR3aa: CASSLGQGVRGNEQFF; j_gene: TRBJ2-1; v_gene: TRBV12-3/TRBV12-4; d_gene: TRBD1
CDR3aa: CATQSSGANVLTF; j_gene: TRBJ2-6; v_gene: TRBV24-1; d_gene: NA
CDR3aa: CASSPRRGVRTYNEQFF; j_gene: TRBJ2-1; v_gene: TRBV12-3/TRBV12-4; d_gene: NA
CDR3aa: CSAISREHQETQYF; j_gene: TRBJ2-5; v_gene: TRBV20-1; d_gene: NA
CDR3aa: CASSYDPGQGISRETQYF; j_gene: TRBJ2-5; v_gene: TRBV7-8; d_gene: TRBD1
CDR3aa: CASSISTGGTGELFF; j_gene: TRBJ2-2; v_gene: TRBV19; d_gene: TRBD2
CDR3aa: CSARDPRSTDTQYF; j_gene: TRBJ2-3; v_gene: TRBV20-1; d_gene: NA
CDR3aa: CASRRGGTSGPYEQYF; j_gene: TRBJ2-7; v_gene: TRBV6-5; d_gene: TRBD2
CDR3aa: CASSSVGPYGYTF; j_gene: TRBJ1-2; v_gene: TRBV7-9; d_gene: NA
CDR3aa: CASSSFTGTGTNEAFF; j_gene: TRBJ1-1; v_gene: TRBV5-8; d_gene: TRBD1
CDR3aa: CASSEGKTGNTIYF; j_gene: TRBJ1-3; v_gene: TRBV28; d_gene: NA
CDR3aa: CASSLGPQYEQFF; j_gene: TRBJ2-1; v_gene: TRBV11-3; d_gene: NA
CDR3aa: CASSLERGYTF; j_gene: TRBJ1-2; v_gene: TRBV7-9; d_gene: NA
CDR3aa: CSWSMTGTNYGYTF; j_gene: TRBJ1-2; v_gene: TRBV20-1; d_gene: TRBD1
CDR3aa: CASSLGNRNEQFF; j_gene: TRBJ2-1; v_gene: TRBV7-9; d_gene: NA
CDR3aa: CASSKLGQGSYSNQPQHF; j_gene: TRBJ1-5; v_gene: TRBV6-2/TRBV6-3; d_gene: TRBD1
CDR3aa: CASSYSREINYEQYF; j_gene: TRBJ2-7; v_gene: TRBV6-5; d_gene: NA
CDR3aa: CASRPPGGQGLSGSFF; j_gene: TRBJ1-1; v_gene: TRBV19; d_gene: TRBD1
CDR3aa: CASSLTTIEPYEQYF; j_gene: TRBJ2-7; v_gene: TRBV7-2; d_gene: NA
CDR3aa: CASSLSGLAGEETQYF; j_gene: TRBJ2-5; v_gene: TRBV7-2; d_gene: TRBD2
CDR3aa: CASSSSSGVFNEQFF; j_gene: TRBJ2-1; v_gene: TRBV12-3/TRBV12-4; d_gene: TRBD2
CDR3aa: CASNFGQPNSPLHF; j_gene: TRBJ1-6; v_gene: TRBV2; d_gene: NA